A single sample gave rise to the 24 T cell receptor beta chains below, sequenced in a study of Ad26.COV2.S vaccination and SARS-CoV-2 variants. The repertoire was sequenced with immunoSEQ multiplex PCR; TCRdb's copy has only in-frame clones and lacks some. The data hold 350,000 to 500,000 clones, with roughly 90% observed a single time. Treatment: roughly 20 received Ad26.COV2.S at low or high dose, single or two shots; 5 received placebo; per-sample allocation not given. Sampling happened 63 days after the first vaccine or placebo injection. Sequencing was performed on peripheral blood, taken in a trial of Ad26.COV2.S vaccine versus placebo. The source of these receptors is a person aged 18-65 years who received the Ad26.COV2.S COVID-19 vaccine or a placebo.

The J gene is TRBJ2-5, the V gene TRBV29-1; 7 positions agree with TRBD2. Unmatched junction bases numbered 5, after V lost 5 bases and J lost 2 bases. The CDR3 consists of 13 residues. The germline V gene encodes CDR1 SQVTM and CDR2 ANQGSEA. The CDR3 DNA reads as TGCAGCGTTCGCCCAGCGGGGCAAGAGACCCAGTACTTC. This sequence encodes CSVRPAGQETQYF.

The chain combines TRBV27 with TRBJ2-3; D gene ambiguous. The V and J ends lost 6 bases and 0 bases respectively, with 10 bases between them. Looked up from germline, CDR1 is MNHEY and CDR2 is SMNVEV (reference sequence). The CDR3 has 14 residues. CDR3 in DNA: TGTGCCAGCAGGGACGACCTAAGCACAGATACGCAGTATTTT. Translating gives CASRDDLSTDTQYF.

The CDR3, as DNA: TGTGCCAGCAGCTTAGGGCGGGTACCGCGGAATGAGCAGTTCTTC. Translation gives CASSLGRVPRNEQFF. This sequence joins TRBV11-2 and TRBJ2-1, with D perhaps matching TRBD2 (5 bases). Germline lookup yields CDR1 SGHAT and CDR2 FQNNGV. This CDR3 spans 15 amino acids. Deletions cut 1 base from V and 7 bases from J, with 14 bases between.

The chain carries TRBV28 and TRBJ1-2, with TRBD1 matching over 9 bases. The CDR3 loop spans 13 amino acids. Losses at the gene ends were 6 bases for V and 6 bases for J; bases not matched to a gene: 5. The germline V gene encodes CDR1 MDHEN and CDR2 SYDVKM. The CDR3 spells CASSRDRVDGYTF. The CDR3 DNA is TGTGCCAGCAGCAGGGACAGGGTTGATGGCTACACCTTC.

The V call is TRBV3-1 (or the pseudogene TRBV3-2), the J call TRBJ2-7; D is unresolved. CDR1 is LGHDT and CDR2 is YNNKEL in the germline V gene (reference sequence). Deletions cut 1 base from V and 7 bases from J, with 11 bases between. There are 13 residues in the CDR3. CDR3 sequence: CASSQGPRGEQYF. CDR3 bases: TGTGCCAGCAGCCAAGGCCCCCGAGGAGAGCAGTACTTC.

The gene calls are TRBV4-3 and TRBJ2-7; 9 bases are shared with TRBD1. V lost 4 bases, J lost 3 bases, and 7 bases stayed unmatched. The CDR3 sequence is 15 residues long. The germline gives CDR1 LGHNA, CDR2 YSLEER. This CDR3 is CASSLDRGPFYEQYF. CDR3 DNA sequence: TGCGCCAGCAGCCTGGACAGGGGTCCCTTCTACGAGCAGTACTTC.

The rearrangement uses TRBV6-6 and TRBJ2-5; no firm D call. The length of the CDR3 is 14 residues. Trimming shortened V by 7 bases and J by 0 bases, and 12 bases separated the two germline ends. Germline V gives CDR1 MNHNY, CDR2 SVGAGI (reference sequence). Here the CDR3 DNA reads TGTGCCAGCACCATTGAAGAGAACCAAGAGACCCAGTACTTC. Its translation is CASTIEENQETQYF.

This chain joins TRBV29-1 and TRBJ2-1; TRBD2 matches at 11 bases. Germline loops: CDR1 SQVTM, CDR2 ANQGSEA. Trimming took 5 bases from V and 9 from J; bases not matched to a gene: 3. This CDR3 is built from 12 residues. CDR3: CSVWTSGLEQFF. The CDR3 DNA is TGCAGCGTTTGGACTAGCGGGCTTGAGCAGTTCTTC.

The CDR3 coding sequence is TGCGCCAGCAGTGAGAGTATAGACTCTGGCTACACCTTC. Protein sequence: CASSESIDSGYTF. This chain joins TRBV10-1 and TRBJ1-2; D gene uncertain. CDR3 size: 13 residues. Trimming cost V 2 bases and J 7 bases, with 11 bases left between them. Germline CDR1 WNHNN, CDR2 SYGVQD (reference sequence).

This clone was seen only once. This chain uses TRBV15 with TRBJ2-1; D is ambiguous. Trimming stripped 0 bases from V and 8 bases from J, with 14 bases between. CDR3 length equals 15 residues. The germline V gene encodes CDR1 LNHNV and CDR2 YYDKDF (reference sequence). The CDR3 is CATSRDGAEVDEQFF. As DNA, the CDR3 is TGTGCCACCAGCAGAGATGGAGCTGAGGTGGATGAGCAGTTCTTC.

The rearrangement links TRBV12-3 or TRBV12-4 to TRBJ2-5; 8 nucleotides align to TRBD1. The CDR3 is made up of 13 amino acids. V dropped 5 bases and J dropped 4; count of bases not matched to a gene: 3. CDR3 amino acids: CASSSDRGETQYF. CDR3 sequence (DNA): TGTGCCAGCAGTAGCGACAGGGGAGAGACCCAGTACTTC.

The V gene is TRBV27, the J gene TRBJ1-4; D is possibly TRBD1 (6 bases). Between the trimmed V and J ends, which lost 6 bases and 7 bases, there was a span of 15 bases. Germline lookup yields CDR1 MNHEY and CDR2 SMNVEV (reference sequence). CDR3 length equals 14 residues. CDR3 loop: CASSHSGVGEKLFF. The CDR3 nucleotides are TGTGCCAGCAGCCATTCAGGGGTTGGTGAAAAACTGTTTTTT.

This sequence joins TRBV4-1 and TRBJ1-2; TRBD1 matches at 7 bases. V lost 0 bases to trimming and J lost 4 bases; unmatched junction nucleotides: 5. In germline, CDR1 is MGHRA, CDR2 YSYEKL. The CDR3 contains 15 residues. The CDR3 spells CASSQDRDSPYGYTF. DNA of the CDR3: TGCGCCAGCAGCCAAGACCGGGACAGCCCCTATGGCTACACCTTC.

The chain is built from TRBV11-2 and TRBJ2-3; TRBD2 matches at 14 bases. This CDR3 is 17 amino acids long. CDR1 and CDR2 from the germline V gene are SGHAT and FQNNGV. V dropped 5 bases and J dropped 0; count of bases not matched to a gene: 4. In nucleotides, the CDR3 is TGTGCCAGCAGCCAAGGGACTAGCGGGAGTAGCACAGATACGCAGTATTTT. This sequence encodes CASSQGTSGSSTDTQYF. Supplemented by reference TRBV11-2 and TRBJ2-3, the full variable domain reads EAGVAQSPRYKIIEKRQSVAFWCNPISGHATLYWYQQILGQGPKLLIQFQNNGVVDDSQLPKDRFSAERLKGVDSTLKIQPAKLEDSAVYLCASSQGTSGSSTDTQYFGPGTRLTVL.

Here the CDR3 DNA reads TGTGCCAGCTCAAGATCGGCGACAGATACGCAGTATTTT. It is translated as CASSRSATDTQYF. V is TRBV18 and J is TRBJ2-3; D is uncertain. Trimming left V 5 bases short and J 3 bases short, with 9 bases between. The CDR3 contains 13 residues. Germline CDR1 is KGHSH and CDR2 is LQKENI. Full variable domain (missing parts from reference TRBV18 and TRBJ2-3): NAGVMQNPRHLVRRRGQEARLRCSPMKGHSHVYWYRQLPEEGLKFMVYLQKENIIDESGMPKERFSAEFPKEGPSILRIQQVVRGDSAAYFCASSRSATDTQYFGPGTRLTVL.

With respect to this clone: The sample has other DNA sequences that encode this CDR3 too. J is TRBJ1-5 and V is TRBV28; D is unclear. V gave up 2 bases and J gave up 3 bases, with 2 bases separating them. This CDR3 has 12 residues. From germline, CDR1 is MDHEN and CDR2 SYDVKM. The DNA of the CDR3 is TGTGCCAGCAGTTTAACCAATCAGCCCCAGCATTTT. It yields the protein CASSLTNQPQHF.

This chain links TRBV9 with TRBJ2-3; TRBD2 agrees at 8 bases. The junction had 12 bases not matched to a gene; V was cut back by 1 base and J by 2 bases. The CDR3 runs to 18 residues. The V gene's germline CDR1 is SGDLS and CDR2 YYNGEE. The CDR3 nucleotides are TGTGCCAGCAGCGTATTCGTGGGGCGGGAGGCACCCACAGATACGCAGTATTTT. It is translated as CASSVFVGREAPTDTQYF.

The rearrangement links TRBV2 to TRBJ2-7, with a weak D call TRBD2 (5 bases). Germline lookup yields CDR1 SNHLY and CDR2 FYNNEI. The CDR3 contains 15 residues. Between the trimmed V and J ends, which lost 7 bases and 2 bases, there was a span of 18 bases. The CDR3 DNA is TGTGCCAGCAAGAGGGTAGTCAGTCGCACCTACGAGCAGTACTTC. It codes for CASKRVVSRTYEQYF.

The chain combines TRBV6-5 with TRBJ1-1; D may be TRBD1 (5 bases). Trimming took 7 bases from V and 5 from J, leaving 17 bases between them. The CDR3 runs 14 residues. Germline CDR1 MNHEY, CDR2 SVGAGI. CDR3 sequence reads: CASKIRGGMTEAFF. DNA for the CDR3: TGTGCCAGCAAAATACGGGGGGGGATGACTGAAGCTTTCTTT.

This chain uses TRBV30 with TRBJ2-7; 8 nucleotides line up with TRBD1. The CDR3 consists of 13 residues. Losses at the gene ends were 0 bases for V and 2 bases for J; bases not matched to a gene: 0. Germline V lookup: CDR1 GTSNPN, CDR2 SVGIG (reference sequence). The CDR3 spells CAWSVGQAYEQYF. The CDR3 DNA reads TGTGCCTGGAGTGTGGGACAGGCCTACGAGCAGTACTTC.

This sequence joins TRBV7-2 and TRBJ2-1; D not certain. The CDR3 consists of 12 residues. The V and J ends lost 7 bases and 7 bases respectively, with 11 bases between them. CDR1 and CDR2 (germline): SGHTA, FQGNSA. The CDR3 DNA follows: TGTGCCAGCACAGGACGAGCTAATGAGCAGTTCTTC. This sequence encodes CASTGRANEQFF. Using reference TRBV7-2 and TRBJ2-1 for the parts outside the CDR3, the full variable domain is GAGVSQSPSNKVTEKGKDVELRCDPISGHTALYWYRQSLGQGLEFLIYFQGNSAPDKSGLPSDRFSAERTGGSVSTLTIQRTQQEDSAVYLCASTGRANEQFFGPGTRLTVL.

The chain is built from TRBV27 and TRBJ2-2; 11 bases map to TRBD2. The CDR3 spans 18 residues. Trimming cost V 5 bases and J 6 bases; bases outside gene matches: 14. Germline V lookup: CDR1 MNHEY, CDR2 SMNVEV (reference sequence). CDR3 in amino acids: CASSDSGKLAGAPGELFF. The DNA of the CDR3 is TGTGCCAGCAGTGATTCAGGGAAACTAGCGGGAGCCCCCGGGGAGCTGTTTTTT.

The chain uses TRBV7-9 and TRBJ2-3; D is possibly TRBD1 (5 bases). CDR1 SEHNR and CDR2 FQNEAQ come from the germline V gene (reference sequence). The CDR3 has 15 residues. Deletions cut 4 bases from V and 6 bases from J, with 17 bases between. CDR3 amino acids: CASSSPGRDYDTQYF. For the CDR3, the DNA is TGTGCCAGCAGCTCCCCGGGCAGGGATTACGATACGCAGTATTTT.

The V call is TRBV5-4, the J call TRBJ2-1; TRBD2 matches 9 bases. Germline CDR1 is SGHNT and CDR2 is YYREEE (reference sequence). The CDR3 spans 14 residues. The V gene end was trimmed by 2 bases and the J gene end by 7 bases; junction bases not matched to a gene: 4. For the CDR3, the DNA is TGTGCCAGCAGCTTAAGACTAGCGGCAAATGAGCAGTTCTTC. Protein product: CASSLRLAANEQFF.